One and the same sample provided the 23 T cell receptor beta chains below, sequenced in a study of T cell responses to AZD1222 COVID-19 vaccine. Some clones are missing from TCRdb's copy, which holds only in-frame ones; the method was immunoSEQ multiplex PCR. Of some 150,000 clones in the sample, around 92% were seen once. Here the sequenced sample was peripheral blood, taken on day 0 of MenACWY control vaccination. The source is an adult in good health.

The gene calls are TRBV6-2 or TRBV6-3 and TRBJ2-3; D call uncertain. The CDR3 loop spans 14 amino acids. The germline CDR1 and CDR2 sequences are MNHEY and SVGEGT. With 4 bases removed from V and 4 bases from J, the gap between germline ends came to 12 bases. CDR3 region: CASSSSPTPDTQYF. CDR3 sequence (DNA): TGTGCCAGCAGTTCAAGTCCCACGCCAGATACGCAGTATTTT.

This rearrangement joins TRBV15 to TRBJ1-4; D gene unclear. This CDR3 spans 15 amino acids. Deletions cut 0 bases from V and 3 bases from J, with 8 bases between. CDR1 is LNHNV and CDR2 is YYDKDF in the germline V gene (reference sequence). Written as DNA, the CDR3 is TGTGCCACCAGCAGAGATTCGGGATCTAATGAAAAACTGTTTTTT. This sequence encodes CATSRDSGSNEKLFF.

The V and J genes are TRBV27 and TRBJ1-6; 7 nucleotides match TRBD1. J lost 5 bases, V lost 5 bases, and 15 bases had no gene match. This CDR3 contains 18 residues. CDR1 MNHEY and CDR2 SMNVEV come from the germline V gene (reference sequence). The CDR3 reads CASSLTYPRTGDNSPLHF. As DNA, the CDR3 is TGTGCCAGCAGTCTAACCTACCCACGGACAGGAGATAATTCACCCCTCCACTTT.

The rearrangement uses TRBV19 and TRBJ1-4; D is possibly TRBD1 (6 bases). V gave up 5 bases and J gave up 8 bases, with 15 bases separating them. The germline CDR1 and CDR2 sequences are LNHDA and SQIVND (reference sequence). There are 14 residues in the CDR3. The CDR3 region is CASSPTGIREKLFF. Written as DNA, the CDR3 is TGTGCCAGTAGTCCCACAGGGATCCGAGAAAAACTGTTTTTT.

This clone was seen a single time. The V gene is TRBV5-8, the J gene TRBJ1-2, with a weak D call TRBD1 (5 bases). V was cut by 4 bases and J by 3 bases, with 16 bases left in between. CDR3 length: 15 amino acids. Germline CDR1 SGHTS, CDR2 YDEGEE. The CDR3 loop is CASSITARGYYGYTF. The DNA for the CDR3 is TGTGCCAGCAGCATAACCGCACGGGGGTACTATGGCTACACCTTC.

This chain uses TRBV3-1 (or the pseudogene TRBV3-2) with TRBJ2-2; TRBD2 matches at 11 bases. The CDR3 runs 16 residues. Germline trimming cut 4 bases from V and 6 bases from J; bases unmatched to any gene: 7. Germline V gene data show CDR1 as LGHDT and CDR2 as YNNKEL (reference sequence). The chain's CDR3 is CASSPLLAGESGELFF. The CDR3 DNA reads TGTGCCAGCAGCCCCCTACTAGCGGGAGAGTCCGGGGAGCTGTTTTTT.

The chain links TRBV5-1 to TRBJ2-2, with 8 bases that match TRBD2. This CDR3 contains 18 residues. The germline gives CDR1 SGHRS, CDR2 YFSETQ. Trimming cost V 2 bases and J 4 bases; bases outside gene matches: 13. CDR3 region: CASSFFSGGPRGTGELFF. The CDR3 DNA sequence: TGCGCCAGCAGCTTTTTCTCGGGAGGGCCACGGGGCACCGGGGAGCTGTTTTTT.

The chain is built from TRBV29-1 and TRBJ2-7; 10 nucleotides match TRBD2. Germline lookup yields CDR1 SQVTM and CDR2 ANQGSEA. The CDR3 is 12 residues long. Germline trimming cut 7 bases from V and 5 bases from J; bases unmatched to any gene: 5. CDR3 loop: CSGELAGHEQYF. The DNA for the CDR3 is TGCAGCGGCGAACTAGCGGGACACGAGCAGTACTTC.

The gene calls are TRBV6-5 and TRBJ1-4, with TRBD1 matching over 8 bases. Germline assignment: CDR1 MNHEY and CDR2 SVGAGI. The CDR3 sequence is 14 residues long. With 6 bases clipped from V and 7 bases from J, the junction kept 7 bases outside the gene matches. This chain's CDR3 is CASSPGGAGEKLFF. CDR3 nucleotides: TGTGCCAGCAGCCCAGGGGGCGCAGGTGAAAAACTGTTTTTT.

The V gene is TRBV7-9, the J gene TRBJ2-7, with D unclear. CDR3 length: 13 amino acids. The germline V gene encodes CDR1 SEHNR and CDR2 FQNEAQ (reference sequence). V was cut by 1 base and J by 2 bases, with 6 bases left in between. The CDR3 sequence: CASSLDAPYEQYF. DNA for the CDR3: TGTGCCAGCAGCTTAGACGCTCCCTACGAGCAGTACTTC.

The chain carries TRBV5-1 and TRBJ1-4; unclear D gene. Deletions cut 0 bases from V and 0 bases from J, with 9 bases between. Germline assignment: CDR1 SGHRS and CDR2 YFSETQ. CDR3 length equals 16 residues. The chain's CDR3 is CASSLGRVATNEKLFF. For the CDR3, the DNA is TGCGCCAGCAGCTTGGGTCGTGTTGCAACTAATGAAAAACTGTTTTTT.

The chain couples TRBV15 to TRBJ2-1; 7 bases line up with TRBD2. J was trimmed by 2 bases and V by 6 bases; bases with no gene match: 7. CDR1 is LNHNV, CDR2 YYDKDF, per germline (reference sequence). CDR3 length: 15 amino acids. As DNA, the CDR3 is TGTGCCACCAGAAACCCTAGCGGTGCCTACAATGAGCAGTTCTTC. This sequence encodes CATRNPSGAYNEQFF.

This clone was detected only once. This chain connects TRBV6-2 or TRBV6-3 to TRBJ2-7, with no clear D. Between the trimmed V and J ends, which lost 4 bases and 2 bases, there was a span of 6 bases. This CDR3 region has 12 residues. Germline loops: CDR1 MNHEY, CDR2 SVGEGT. The chain's CDR3 is CASSSEAYEQYF. The CDR3 DNA reads as TGTGCCAGCAGTTCAGAGGCCTACGAGCAGTACTTC.

The chain employs TRBV28 and TRBJ1-1; a possible D gene is TRBD1 (5 bases). With 3 bases removed from V and 5 bases from J, the gap between germline ends came to 16 bases. From germline, CDR1 is MDHEN and CDR2 SYDVKM. CDR3 length: 15 amino acids. CDR3 region: CASSFLQGTGTEAFF. CDR3 nucleotides: TGTGCCAGCAGTTTCCTCCAGGGAACGGGGACTGAAGCTTTCTTT.

V gene TRBV14 combines with J gene TRBJ2-5, with 11 bases aligning to TRBD1. CDR3 length: 19 amino acids. Germline loops: CDR1 SGHDN, CDR2 FVKESK. V lost 3 bases and J lost 0; bases outside the gene matches: 12. The CDR3, as DNA: TGTGCCAGCAGCCACGGACAGGGGGCGTTCGGATGGTACCAAGAGACCCAGTACTTC. Translation: CASSHGQGAFGWYQETQYF.

The gene calls are TRBV7-2 and TRBJ1-4; tentative D call: TRBD1 (5 bases). Germline CDR1 and CDR2: SGHTA and FQGNSA. The CDR3 totals 15 residues. Trimming shortened V by 5 bases and J by 5 bases, and 15 bases separated the two germline ends. The CDR3 DNA reads as TGTGCCAGCAGCCCCATGTTCGGGACCAATGAAAAACTGTTTTTT. The encoded protein is CASSPMFGTNEKLFF.

The chain carries TRBV7-3 and TRBJ2-1; 7 nucleotides line up with TRBD2. Germline loops: CDR1 SGHTA, CDR2 FQGTGA. The CDR3 runs 14 residues. Unmatched junction bases numbered 8, after V lost 6 bases and J lost 6 bases. This CDR3 reads CASSLAGTSNEQFF. The CDR3 coding sequence is TGTGCCAGCAGTTTAGCGGGTACGTCCAATGAGCAGTTCTTC.

This sequence joins TRBV6-6 and TRBJ2-1; 7 nucleotides agree with TRBD2. Trimming cost V 2 bases and J 8 bases; bases outside gene matches: 9. Germline V lookup: CDR1 MNHNY, CDR2 SVGAGI (reference sequence). This CDR3 spans 15 amino acids. The CDR3 sequence is CASSYSGAFRDEQFF. The CDR3 nucleotides are TGTGCCAGCAGTTACAGCGGGGCTTTTCGGGATGAGCAGTTCTTC.

The chain recombines TRBV28 with TRBJ1-1, with D unclear. This CDR3 is built from 15 residues. The germline CDR1 and CDR2 sequences are MDHEN and SYDVKM. V was trimmed by 3 bases and J by 1 base, leaving 12 bases between them. CDR3 coding DNA: TGTGCCAGCAGTTTGTTCCGACTCCGGAACACTGAAGCTTTCTTT. This encodes CASSLFRLRNTEAFF.

The chain has TRBV9 and TRBJ2-1; D not resolved. This CDR3 comprises 13 residues. Germline CDR1 SGDLS, CDR2 YYNGEE. With 0 bases removed from V and 7 bases from J, the gap between germline ends came to 8 bases. CDR3 amino acids: CASSVVAGNEQFF. The CDR3 DNA sequence: TGTGCCAGCAGCGTAGTCGCAGGAAATGAGCAGTTCTTC.

This clone was counted a single time. The chain couples TRBV7-2 to TRBJ2-1; D remains ambiguous. The ends were cut back, 5 bases at V and 4 bases at J, with 6 bases in the middle. Germline CDR1 reads SGHTA; CDR2 reads FQGNSA. The CDR3 is 12 amino acids. CDR3 region: CASSRQYNEQFF. The DNA for the CDR3 is TGTGCCAGCAGCCGACAATACAATGAGCAGTTCTTC.

The rearrangement uses TRBV5-1 and TRBJ1-2; 10 bases fit TRBD1. The V segment lost 4 bases and the J segment 2 bases; nucleotides outside the gene matches: 8. The V gene's germline CDR1 is SGHRS and CDR2 YFSETQ. This CDR3 comprises 16 residues. CDR3 nucleotides: TGCGCCAGCAGCGCGACCCGGGACAGGGGAAACTATGGCTACACCTTC. It codes for CASSATRDRGNYGYTF.

V gene TRBV3-1 (or the pseudogene TRBV3-2) combines with J gene TRBJ1-1; no clear D. The CDR3 covers 14 residues. Germline V gene data show CDR1 as LGHDT and CDR2 as YNNKEL (reference sequence). Trimming took 5 bases from V and 0 from J, leaving 10 bases between them. The CDR3 loop reads CASSTTLMNTEAFF. The CDR3 DNA reads TGTGCCAGCAGCACCACGCTTATGAACACTGAAGCTTTCTTT.